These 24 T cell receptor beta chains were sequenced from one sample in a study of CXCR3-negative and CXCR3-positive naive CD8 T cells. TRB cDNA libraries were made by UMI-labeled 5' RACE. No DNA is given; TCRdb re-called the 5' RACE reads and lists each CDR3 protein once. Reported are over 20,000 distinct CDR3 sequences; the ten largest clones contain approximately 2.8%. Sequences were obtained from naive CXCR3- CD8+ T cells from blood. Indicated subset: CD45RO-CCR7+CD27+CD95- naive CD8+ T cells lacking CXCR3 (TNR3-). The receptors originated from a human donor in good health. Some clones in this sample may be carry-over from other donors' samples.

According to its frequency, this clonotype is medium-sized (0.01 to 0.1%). The CDR3 spells CASSQDPGTLGNGYTF. V is TRBV4-3 and J is TRBJ1-2. Germline values: CDR1 LGHNA, CDR2 YSLEER. The CDR3 spans 16 residues.

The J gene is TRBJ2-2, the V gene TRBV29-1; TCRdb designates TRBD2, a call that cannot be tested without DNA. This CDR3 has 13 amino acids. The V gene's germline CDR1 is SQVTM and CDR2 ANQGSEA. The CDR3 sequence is CSVAGGDPGELFF.

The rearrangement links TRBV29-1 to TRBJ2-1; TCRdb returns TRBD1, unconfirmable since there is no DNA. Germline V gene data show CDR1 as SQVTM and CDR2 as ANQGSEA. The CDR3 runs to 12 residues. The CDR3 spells CSGGTGTLEQFF.

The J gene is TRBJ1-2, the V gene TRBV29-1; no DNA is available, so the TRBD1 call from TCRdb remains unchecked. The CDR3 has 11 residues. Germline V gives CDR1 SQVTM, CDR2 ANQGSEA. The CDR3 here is CSGWMGQGYTF.

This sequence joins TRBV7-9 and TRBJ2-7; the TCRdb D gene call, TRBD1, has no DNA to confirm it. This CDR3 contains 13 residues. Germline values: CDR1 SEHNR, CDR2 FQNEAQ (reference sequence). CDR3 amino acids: CASSADRRDEQYF. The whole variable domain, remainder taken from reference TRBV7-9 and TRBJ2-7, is DTGVSQNPRHKITKRGQNVTFRCDPISEHNRLYWYRQTLGQGPEFLTYFQNEAQLEKSRLLSDRFSAERPKGSFSTLEIQRTEQGDSAMYLCASSADRRDEQYFGPGTRLTVT.

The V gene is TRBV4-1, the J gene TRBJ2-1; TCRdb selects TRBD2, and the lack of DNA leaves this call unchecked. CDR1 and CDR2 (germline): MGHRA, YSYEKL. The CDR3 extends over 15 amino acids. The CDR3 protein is CASSQTSGRNNEQFF.

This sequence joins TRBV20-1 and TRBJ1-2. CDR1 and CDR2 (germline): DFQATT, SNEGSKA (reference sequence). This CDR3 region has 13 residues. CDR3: CSARNGGDYGYTF.

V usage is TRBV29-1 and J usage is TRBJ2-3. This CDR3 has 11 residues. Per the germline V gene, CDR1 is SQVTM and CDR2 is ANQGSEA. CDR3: CSGKDGNTQYF.

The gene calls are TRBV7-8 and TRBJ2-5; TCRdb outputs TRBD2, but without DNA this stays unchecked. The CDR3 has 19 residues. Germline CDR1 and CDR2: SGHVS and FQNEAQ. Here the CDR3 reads CASSLVGGTSGVYQETQYF.

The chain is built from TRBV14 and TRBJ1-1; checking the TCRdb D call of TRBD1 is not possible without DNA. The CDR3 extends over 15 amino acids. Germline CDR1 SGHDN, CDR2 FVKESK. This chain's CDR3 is CASSYRRTDREEAFF.

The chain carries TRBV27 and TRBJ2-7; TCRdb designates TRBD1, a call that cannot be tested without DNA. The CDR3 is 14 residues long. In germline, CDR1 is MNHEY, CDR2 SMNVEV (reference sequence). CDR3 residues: CASRGLTGSYEQYF.

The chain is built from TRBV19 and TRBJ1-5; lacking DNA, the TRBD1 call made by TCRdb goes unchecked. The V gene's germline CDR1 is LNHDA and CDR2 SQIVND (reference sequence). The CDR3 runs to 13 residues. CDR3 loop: CASSRGLNQPQHF. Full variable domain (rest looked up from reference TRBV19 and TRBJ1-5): DGGITQSPKYLFRKEGQNVTLSCEQNLNHDAMYWYRQDPGQGLRLIYYSQIVNDFQKGDIAEGYSVSREKKESFPLTVTSAQKNPTAFYLCASSRGLNQPQHFGDGTRLSIL.

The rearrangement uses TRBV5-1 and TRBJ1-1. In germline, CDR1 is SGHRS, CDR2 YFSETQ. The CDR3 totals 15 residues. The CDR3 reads CASRLHGGMNTEAFF.

The CDR3 region is CSVVVFGNTEAFF. The rearrangement joins TRBV29-1 to TRBJ1-1. The CDR3 contains 13 residues. Germline V CDR1 and CDR2: SQVTM, ANQGSEA.

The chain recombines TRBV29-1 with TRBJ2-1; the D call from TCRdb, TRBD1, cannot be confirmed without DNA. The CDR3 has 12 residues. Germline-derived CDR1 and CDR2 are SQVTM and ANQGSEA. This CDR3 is CSVPKTDNEQFF.

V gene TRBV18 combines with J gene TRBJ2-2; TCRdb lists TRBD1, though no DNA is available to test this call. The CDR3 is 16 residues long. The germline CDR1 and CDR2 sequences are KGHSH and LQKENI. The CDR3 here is CASSRSGQGDTGELFF.

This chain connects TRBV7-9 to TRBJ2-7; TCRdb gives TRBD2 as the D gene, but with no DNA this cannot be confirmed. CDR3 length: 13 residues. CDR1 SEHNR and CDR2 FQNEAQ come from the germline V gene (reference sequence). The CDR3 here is CASSLGGGYAQYF. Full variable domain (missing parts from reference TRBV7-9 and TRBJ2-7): DTGVSQNPRHKITKRGQNVTFRCDPISEHNRLYWYRQTLGQGPEFLTYFQNEAQLEKSRLLSDRFSAERPKGSFSTLEIQRTEQGDSAMYLCASSLGGGYAQYFGPGTRLTVT.

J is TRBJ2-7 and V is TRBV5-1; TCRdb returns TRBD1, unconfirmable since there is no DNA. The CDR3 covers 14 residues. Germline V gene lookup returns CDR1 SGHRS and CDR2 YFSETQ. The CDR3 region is CASSFGHPSYEQYF.

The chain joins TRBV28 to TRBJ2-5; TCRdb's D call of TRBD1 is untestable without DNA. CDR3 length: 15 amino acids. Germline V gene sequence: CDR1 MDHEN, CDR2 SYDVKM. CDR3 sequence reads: CASSGRDNGQETQYF.

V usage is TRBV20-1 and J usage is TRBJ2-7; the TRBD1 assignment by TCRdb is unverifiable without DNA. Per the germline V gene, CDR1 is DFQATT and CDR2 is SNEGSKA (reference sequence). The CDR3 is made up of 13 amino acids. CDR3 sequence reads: CSARGQGDYEQYF.

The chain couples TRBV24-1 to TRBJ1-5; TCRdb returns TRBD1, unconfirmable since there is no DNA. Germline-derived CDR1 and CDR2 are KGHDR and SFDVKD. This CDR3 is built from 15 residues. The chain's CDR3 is CATSDEDSVDQPQHF.

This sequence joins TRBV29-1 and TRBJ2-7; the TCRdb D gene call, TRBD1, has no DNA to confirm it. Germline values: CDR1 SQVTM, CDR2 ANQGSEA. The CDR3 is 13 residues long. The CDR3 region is CSADSVPGDEQYF.

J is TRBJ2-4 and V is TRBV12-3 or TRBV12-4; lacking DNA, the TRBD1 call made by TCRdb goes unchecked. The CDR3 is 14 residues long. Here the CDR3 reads CASSPGEGKNIQYF.

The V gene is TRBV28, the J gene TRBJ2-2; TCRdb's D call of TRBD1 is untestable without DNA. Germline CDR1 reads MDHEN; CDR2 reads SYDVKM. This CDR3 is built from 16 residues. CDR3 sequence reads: CASSGGWTGRAGELFF.